This T cell receptor beta chain was observed in a study of PD-L1 blockade in urothelial cancer. About the research overall: Investigators checked blood 3 weeks (second dose) and 6 weeks after treatment start. The median T cell count in blood samples was more than 110,000.

Produced via immunoSEQ multiplex PCR; TCRdb's table is partial and in-frame only. The sample lists 84,000 or so clones, 85% occurring once. Germline CDR1 and CDR2: SNHLY and FYNNEI. V shed 6 bases and J shed 5 bases, with 10 bases lying between them. The CDR3 runs 12 residues. Broader study findings: Improved survival was predicted by pretreatment blood TCR clonality below the median. It was durable-benefit patients whose tumor-associated blood clones expanded more at 3 weeks.

In this sample, this clone turned up a few times. What it binds is not known. Regarding time point: pretreatment peripheral blood. The J gene is TRBJ1-1, the V gene TRBV2; weak D call: TRBD1 (6 bases). Sample: PBMCs, taken around atezolizumab (anti-PD-L1) treatment. This TCR derives from a man in his sixties with urothelial cancer. The CDR3, as DNA: TGTGCCAGCAGCGAGGGGGGGACTGAAGCTTTCTTT. It translates to CASSEGGTEAFF. The whole variable domain, remainder taken from reference TRBV2 and TRBJ1-1, is EPEVTQTPSHQVTQMGQEVILRCVPISNHLYFYWYRQILGQKVEFLVSFYNNEISEKSEIFDDQFSVERPDGSNFTLKIRSTKLEDSAMYFCASSEGGTEAFFGQGTRLTVV.